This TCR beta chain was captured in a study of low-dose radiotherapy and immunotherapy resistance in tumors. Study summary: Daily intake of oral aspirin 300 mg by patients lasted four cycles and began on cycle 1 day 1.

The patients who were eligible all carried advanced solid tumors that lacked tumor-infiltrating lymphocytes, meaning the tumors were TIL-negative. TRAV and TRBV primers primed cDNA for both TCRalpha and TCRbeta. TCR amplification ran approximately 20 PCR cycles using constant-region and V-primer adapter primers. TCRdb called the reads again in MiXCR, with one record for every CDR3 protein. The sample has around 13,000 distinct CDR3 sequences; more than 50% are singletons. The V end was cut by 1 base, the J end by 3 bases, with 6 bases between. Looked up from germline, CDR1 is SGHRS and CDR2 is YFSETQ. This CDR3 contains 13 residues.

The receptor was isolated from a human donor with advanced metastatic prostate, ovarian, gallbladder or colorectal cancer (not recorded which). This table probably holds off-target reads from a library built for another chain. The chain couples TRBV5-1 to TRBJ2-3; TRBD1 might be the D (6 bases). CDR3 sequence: CASSLQGTDTQYF. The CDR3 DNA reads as TGCGCCAGCAGCTTGCAGGGGACAGATACGCAGTATTTT.